These T cell receptor beta chains were read from a single sample in a study of blood T cell repertoires in COVID-19. Clones were sequenced by immunoSEQ multiplex PCR, and TCRdb holds only the in-frame ones, with some missing. Of some 340,000 clones listed, 90% are singletons. The specimen sequenced was PBMCs or T cells enriched from blood (not recorded which). Source of these receptors: a woman aged 25 to 39 who had been exposed to COVID-19. Each CDR3 is given with its conserved first and last residue. The D gene is left open where the match is weak. Only some rows state a clone size, as once, few, many or a class for expanded clones.

CDR3: CASQGPQGQGLRSGANVLTF; DNA: TGTGCCAGTCAGGGGCCCCAAGGACAGGGGCTACGATCTGGGGCCAACGTCCTGACTTTC; length: 20; D: TRBD1; V: TRBV2; J: TRBJ2-6; size: once
CDR3: CASSSTGGGGYTF; DNA: TGTGCCAGCAGTTCAACAGGGGGCGGCGGCTACACCTTC; length: 13; D: TRBD1; V: TRBV6-5; J: TRBJ1-2; size: .
CDR3: CASRYDSMNTEAFF; DNA: TGCGCCAGCAGGTACGACAGCATGAACACTGAAGCTTTCTTT; length: 14; D: .; V: TRBV5-1; J: TRBJ1-1; size: few
CDR3: CAWSVGGGTDTQYF; DNA: TGTGCCTGGAGTGTGGGGGGGGGCACAGATACGCAGTATTTT; length: 14; D: TRBD2; V: TRBV30; J: TRBJ2-3; size: few
CDR3: CASKPGSGYGVNEAFF; DNA: TGCGCCAGCAAACCAGGCTCGGGGTACGGGGTGAATGAAGCTTTCTTT; length: 16; D: .; V: TRBV5-1; J: TRBJ1-1; size: .
CDR3: CASSPQGPTEAFF; DNA: TGTGCCAGCAGCCCCCAGGGGCCCACTGAAGCTTTCTTT; length: 13; D: .; V: TRBV3-1/TRBV3-2; J: TRBJ1-1; size: few
CDR3: CASSGVAGNTIYF; DNA: TGTGCCAGTTCAGGGGTAGCTGGAAACACCATATATTTT; length: 13; D: .; V: TRBV6-5; J: TRBJ1-3; size: few
CDR3: CASSYRVGLSTDTQYF; DNA: TGTGCCAGCAGCTACAGGGTTGGTCTCAGCACAGATACGCAGTATTTT; length: 16; D: .; V: TRBV7-9; J: TRBJ2-3; size: .
CDR3: CASSQPAGANTIYF; DNA: TGCGCCAGCAGCCAACCTGCAGGGGCAAACACCATATATTTT; length: 14; D: .; V: TRBV4-1; J: TRBJ1-3; size: .
CDR3: CASSLGGGNTEAFF; DNA: TGTGCCAGCAGCTTGGGTGGCGGGAACACTGAAGCTTTCTTT; length: 14; D: .; V: TRBV5-6; J: TRBJ1-1; size: .
CDR3: CASAQETGYREQYF; DNA: TGCGCCAGCGCGCAGGAGACAGGGTACCGCGAGCAGTACTTC; length: 14; D: TRBD1; V: TRBV5-1; J: TRBJ2-7; size: .
CDR3: CASRRQGGEKLFF; DNA: TGTGCCAGCCGCCGACAGGGGGGAGAAAAACTGTTTTTT; length: 13; D: TRBD1; V: TRBV5-5; J: TRBJ1-4; size: .
CDR3: CASSQVLTVGNTIYF; DNA: TGTGCCAGCAGCCAAGTGTTGACAGTCGGAAACACCATATATTTT; length: 15; D: .; V: TRBV3-1/TRBV3-2; J: TRBJ1-3; size: .
CDR3: CASSLQAGGSYNEQFF; DNA: TGCGCCAGCAGCCTCCAGGCGGGGGGATCCTACAATGAGCAGTTCTTC; length: 16; D: TRBD2; V: TRBV4-3; J: TRBJ2-1; size: once
CDR3: CACRTGPGSPLHF; DNA: TGTGCCTGTCGGACAGGTCCGGGTTCACCCCTCCACTTT; length: 13; D: TRBD1; V: TRBV30; J: TRBJ1-6; size: once
CDR3: CASSIAGSNQPQHF; DNA: TGTGCCAGTAGTATCGCGGGGAGCAATCAGCCCCAGCATTTT; length: 14; D: .; V: TRBV19; J: TRBJ1-5; size: once
CDR3: CATEGTTMYQETQYF; DNA: TGTGCGACGGAGGGGACTACTATGTACCAAGAGACCCAGTACTTC; length: 15; D: TRBD2; V: TRBV2; J: TRBJ2-5; size: .
CDR3: CASSQAAGLNSGNTIYF; DNA: TGTGCCAGCAGCCAAGCGGCGGGGTTAAATTCTGGAAACACCATATATTTT; length: 17; D: .; V: TRBV3-1/TRBV3-2; J: TRBJ1-3; size: .
CDR3: CASSPGGAGTETQYF; DNA: TGTGCCAGCAGCCCCGGCGGAGCGGGGACCGAGACCCAGTACTTC; length: 15; D: TRBD2; V: TRBV5-4; J: TRBJ2-5; size: .
CDR3: CASSVGAGGSNYGYTF; DNA: TGTGCCAGCAGCGTAGGAGCAGGGGGTAGTAACTATGGCTACACCTTC; length: 16; D: TRBD1; V: TRBV9; J: TRBJ1-2; size: .
CDR3: CASSRDGGLNQPQHF; DNA: TGTGCCAGCAGCCGGGACGGGGGGCTCAATCAGCCCCAGCATTTT; length: 15; D: .; V: TRBV5-6; J: TRBJ1-5; size: .
CDR3: CASRRQPWGGNTIYF; DNA: TGTGCCAGCAGACGACAGCCCTGGGGCGGAAACACCATATATTTT; length: 15; D: .; V: TRBV3-1/TRBV3-2; J: TRBJ1-3; size: .
CDR3: CASEGWVGPHTLRGTGELFF; DNA: TGTGCCAGCGAAGGATGGGTCGGACCCCACACCCTCAGGGGCACCGGGGAGCTGTTTTTT; length: 20; D: .; V: TRBV19; J: TRBJ2-2; size: once
CDR3: CASSAILGPIQETQYF; DNA: TGTGCCAGCAGTGCGATCTTGGGGCCGATTCAAGAGACCCAGTACTTC; length: 16; D: .; V: TRBV6-1; J: TRBJ2-5; size: .
CDR3: CASSLRTGGFNYGYTF; DNA: TGTGCCAGCAGCCTCCGAACAGGGGGCTTCAACTATGGCTACACCTTC; length: 16; D: TRBD1; V: TRBV3-1/TRBV3-2; J: TRBJ1-2; size: once
CDR3: CASKVGQANTEAFF; DNA: TGTGCCAGCAAAGTGGGACAGGCTAACACTGAAGCTTTCTTT; length: 14; D: TRBD1; V: TRBV2; J: TRBJ1-1; size: .
CDR3: CASSFGGAGNGEQFF; DNA: TGTGCCAGCAGCTTCGGGGGGGCCGGGAACGGTGAGCAGTTCTTC; length: 15; D: TRBD2; V: TRBV7-3; J: TRBJ2-1; size: .
CDR3: CASSLVARGMAGELFF; DNA: TGTGCCAGCAGTTTGGTGGCGCGGGGAATGGCCGGGGAGCTGTTTTTT; length: 16; D: .; V: TRBV28; J: TRBJ2-2; size: .
CDR3: CASTLAGGGAGETQYF; DNA: TGTGCCAGCACCTTGGCAGGCGGGGGGGCAGGAGAGACCCAGTACTTC; length: 16; D: TRBD2; V: TRBV7-9; J: TRBJ2-5; size: .
CDR3: CASSRLDRESGYTF; DNA: TGCGCCAGCAGCCGCCTGGACAGGGAGTCTGGCTACACCTTC; length: 14; D: TRBD1; V: TRBV5-1; J: TRBJ1-2; size: .
CDR3: CASSPGTGYEQYF; DNA: TGTGCCAGCAGCCCCGGGACAGGATACGAGCAGTACTTC; length: 13; D: TRBD1; V: TRBV28; J: TRBJ2-7; size: .
CDR3: CASRAPGQGDRYTF; DNA: TGTGCCAGCAGGGCCCCCGGACAGGGGGATCGCTACACCTTC; length: 14; D: TRBD1; V: TRBV6-5; J: TRBJ1-2; size: .
CDR3: CASSYSIGAGGQFF; DNA: TGTGCCAGCAGTTACTCGATTGGTGCGGGGGGACAGTTCTTC; length: 14; D: TRBD2; V: TRBV6-2/TRBV6-3; J: TRBJ2-1; size: .
CDR3: CASSQDGSPLHF; DNA: TGTGCCAGCAGCCAAGATGGCTCACCCCTCCACTTT; length: 12; D: .; V: TRBV3-1/TRBV3-2; J: TRBJ1-6; size: .